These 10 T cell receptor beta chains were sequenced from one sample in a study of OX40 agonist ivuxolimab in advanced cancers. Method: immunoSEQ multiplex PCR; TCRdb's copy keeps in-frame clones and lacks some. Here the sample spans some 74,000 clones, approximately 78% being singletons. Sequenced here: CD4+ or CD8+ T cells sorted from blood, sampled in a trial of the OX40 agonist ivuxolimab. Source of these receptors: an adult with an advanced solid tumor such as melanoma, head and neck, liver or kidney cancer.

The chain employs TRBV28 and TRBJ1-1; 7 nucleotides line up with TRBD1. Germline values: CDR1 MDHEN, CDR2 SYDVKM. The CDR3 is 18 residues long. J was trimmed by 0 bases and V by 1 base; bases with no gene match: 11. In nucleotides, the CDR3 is TGTGCCAGCAGTTTATTGGGTCCGGGACAGCTGATGAACACTGAAGCTTTCTTT. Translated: CASSLLGPGQLMNTEAFF.

CDR3 amino acids: CASSLGQGGYEQYF. As DNA, the CDR3 is TGTGCCAGCAGCTTGGGACAGGGTGGATACGAGCAGTACTTC. The chain has TRBV5-6 and TRBJ2-7; 7 nucleotides align to TRBD1. V trimming: 0 bases; J trimming: 4 bases; junction bases outside the gene matches: 4. The CDR3 has 14 residues. In germline, CDR1 is SGHDT, CDR2 YYEEEE.

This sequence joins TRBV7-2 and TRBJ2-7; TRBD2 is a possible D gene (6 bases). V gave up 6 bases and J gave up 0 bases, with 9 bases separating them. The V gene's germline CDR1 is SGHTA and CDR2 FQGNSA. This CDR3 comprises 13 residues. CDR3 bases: TGTGCCAGCAGGGGACTTAACTCCTACGAGCAGTACTTC. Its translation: CASRGLNSYEQYF.

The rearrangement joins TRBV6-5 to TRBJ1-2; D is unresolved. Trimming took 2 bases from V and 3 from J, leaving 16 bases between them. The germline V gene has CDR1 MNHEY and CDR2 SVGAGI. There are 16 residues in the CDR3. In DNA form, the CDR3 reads TGTGCCAGCAGTTACGTCCCAGGCAGGAATTACTATGGCTACACCTTC. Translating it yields CASSYVPGRNYYGYTF.

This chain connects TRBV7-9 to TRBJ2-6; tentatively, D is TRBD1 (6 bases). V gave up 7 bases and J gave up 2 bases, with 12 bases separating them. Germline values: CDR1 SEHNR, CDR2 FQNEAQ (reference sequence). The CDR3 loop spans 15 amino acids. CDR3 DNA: TGTGCCAGCACCCAACCAGGGGCTGGGGCCAACGTCCTGACTTTC. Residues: CASTQPGAGANVLTF.

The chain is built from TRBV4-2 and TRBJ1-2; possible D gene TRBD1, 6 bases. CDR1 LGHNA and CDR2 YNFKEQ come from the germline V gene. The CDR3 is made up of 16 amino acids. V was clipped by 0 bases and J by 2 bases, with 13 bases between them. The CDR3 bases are TGTGCCAGCAGCCAAGAAATGGGGGGCACAAACTATGGCTACACCTTC. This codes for CASSQEMGGTNYGYTF.

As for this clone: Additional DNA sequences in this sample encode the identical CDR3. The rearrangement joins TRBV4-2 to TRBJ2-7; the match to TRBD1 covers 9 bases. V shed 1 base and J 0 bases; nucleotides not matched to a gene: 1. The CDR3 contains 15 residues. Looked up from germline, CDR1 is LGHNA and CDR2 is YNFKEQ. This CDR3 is CASSQATGGSYEQYF. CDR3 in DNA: TGTGCCAGCAGCCAAGCGACAGGGGGCTCCTACGAGCAGTACTTC.

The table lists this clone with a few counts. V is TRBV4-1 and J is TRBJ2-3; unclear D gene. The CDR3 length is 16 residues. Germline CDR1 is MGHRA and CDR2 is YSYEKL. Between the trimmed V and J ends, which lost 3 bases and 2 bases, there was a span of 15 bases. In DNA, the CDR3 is TGCGCCAGCAGCCACCCCCGAGACAAGCCCACAGATACGCAGTATTTT. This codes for CASSHPRDKPTDTQYF.

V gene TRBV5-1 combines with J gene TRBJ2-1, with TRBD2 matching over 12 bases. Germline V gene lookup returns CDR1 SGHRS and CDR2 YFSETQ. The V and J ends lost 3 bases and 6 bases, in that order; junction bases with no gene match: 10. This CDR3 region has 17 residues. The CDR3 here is CASSSDALAGGFNEQFF. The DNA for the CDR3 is TGCGCCAGCAGCTCCGATGCACTAGCGGGGGGTTTCAATGAGCAGTTCTTC.

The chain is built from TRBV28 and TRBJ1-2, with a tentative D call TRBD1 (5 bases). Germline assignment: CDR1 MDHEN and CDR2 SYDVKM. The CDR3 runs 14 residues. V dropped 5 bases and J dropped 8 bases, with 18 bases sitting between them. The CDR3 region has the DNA TGTGCCAGCAGTATACGCCCCCAGGGACGGGGCTACACCTTC. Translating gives CASSIRPQGRGYTF.